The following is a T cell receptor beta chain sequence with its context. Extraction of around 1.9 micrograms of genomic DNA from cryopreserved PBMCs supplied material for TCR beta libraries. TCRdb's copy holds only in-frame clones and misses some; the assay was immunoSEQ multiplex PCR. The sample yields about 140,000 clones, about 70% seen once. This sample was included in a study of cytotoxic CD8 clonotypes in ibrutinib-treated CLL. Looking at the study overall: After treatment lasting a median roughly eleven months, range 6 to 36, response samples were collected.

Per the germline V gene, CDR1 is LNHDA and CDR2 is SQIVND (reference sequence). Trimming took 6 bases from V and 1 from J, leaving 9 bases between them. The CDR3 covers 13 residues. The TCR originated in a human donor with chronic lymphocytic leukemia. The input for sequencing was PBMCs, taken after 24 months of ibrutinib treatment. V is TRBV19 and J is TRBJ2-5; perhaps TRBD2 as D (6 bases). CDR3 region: CASRRDFQETQYF. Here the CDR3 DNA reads TGTGCCAGTAGAAGGGACTTCCAAGAGACCCAGTACTTC.